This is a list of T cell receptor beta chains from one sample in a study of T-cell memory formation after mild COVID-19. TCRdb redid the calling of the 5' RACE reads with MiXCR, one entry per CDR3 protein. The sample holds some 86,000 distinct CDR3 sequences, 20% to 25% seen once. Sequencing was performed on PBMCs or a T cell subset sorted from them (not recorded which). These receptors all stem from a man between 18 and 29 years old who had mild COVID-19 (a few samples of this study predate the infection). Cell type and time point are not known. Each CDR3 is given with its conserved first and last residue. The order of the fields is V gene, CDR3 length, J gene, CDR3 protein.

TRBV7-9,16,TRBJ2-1,CASSSETILGLNEQFF
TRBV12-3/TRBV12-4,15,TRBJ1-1,CASSRGDNWNTEAFF
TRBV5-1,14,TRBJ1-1,CASSLSQMNTEAFF
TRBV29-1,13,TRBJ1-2,CSVERWDPYGYTF
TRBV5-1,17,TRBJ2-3,CASTWGSGARRTDTQYF
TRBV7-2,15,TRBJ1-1,CASSLGGRVNTEAFF
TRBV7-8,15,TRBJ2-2,CASRFGTMNTGELFF
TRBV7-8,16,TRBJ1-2,CASSSPPDRAGDGYTF
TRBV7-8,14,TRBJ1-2,CASSFAGTDYGYTF
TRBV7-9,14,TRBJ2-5,CASSIARQQETQYF
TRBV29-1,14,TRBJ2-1,CSGIAGGRLNEQFF
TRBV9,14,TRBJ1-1,CASSVAEGNTEAFF
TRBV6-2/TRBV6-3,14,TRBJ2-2,CASSQTGAPGELFF
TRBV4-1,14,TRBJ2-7,CASSQWDNSYEQYF
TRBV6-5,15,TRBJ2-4,CASSFQGGAKNIQYF
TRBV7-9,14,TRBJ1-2,CASSSGRGSGGYTF
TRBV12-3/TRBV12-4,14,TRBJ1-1,CASRTGTGGTEAFF
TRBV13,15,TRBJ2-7,CASSSGTGLPYEQYF
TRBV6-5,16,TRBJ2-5,CASSPSPGVGEETQYF
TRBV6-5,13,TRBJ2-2,CASSYGSGGELFF
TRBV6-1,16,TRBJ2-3,CASSEFIRDSTDTQYF
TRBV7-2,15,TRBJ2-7,CASSLQAAGDVEQYF
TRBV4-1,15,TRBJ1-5,CASSQIAGAEQPQHF
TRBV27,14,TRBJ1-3,CASSPGLYGNTIYF
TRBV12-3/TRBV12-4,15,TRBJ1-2,CASSFPPPGMGGYTF
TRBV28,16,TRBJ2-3,CASSLGQGWTTDTQYF
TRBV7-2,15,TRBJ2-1,CASSFIAGSYNEQFF
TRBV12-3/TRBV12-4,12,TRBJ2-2,CASSLTVGELFF
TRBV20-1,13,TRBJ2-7,CSAGQRPSYEQYF
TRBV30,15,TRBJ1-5,CAWTSGTGSNQPQHF
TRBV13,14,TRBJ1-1,CASSGTPEGTEAFF
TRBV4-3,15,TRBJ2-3,CASARPNTFTDTQYF
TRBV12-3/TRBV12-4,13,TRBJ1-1,CASSLGQGAAAFF
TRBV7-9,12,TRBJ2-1,CASSLTSGEQFF
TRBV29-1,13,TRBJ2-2,CSVRDPNTGELFF
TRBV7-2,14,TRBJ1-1,CASSLGGYYTEAFF
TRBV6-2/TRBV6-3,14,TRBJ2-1,CASKRQGASGEQFF
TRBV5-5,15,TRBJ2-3,CASSLVGQGTDTQYF
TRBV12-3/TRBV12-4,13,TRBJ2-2,CASSLRGAGELFF
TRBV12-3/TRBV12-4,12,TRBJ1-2,CASTMGGYGYTF
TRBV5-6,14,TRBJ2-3,CASSWTASTDTQYF
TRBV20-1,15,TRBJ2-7,CSARVFLAGAYEQYF
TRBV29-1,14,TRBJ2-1,CSVDREVPYNEQFF
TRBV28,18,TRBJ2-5,CASNSRIWRGGGQETQYF
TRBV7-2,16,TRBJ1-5,CASSLWTGLGNQPQHF
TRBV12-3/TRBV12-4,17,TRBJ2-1,CASTFSLGPSSYNEQFF
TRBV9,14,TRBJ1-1,CASSVGGEITEAFF
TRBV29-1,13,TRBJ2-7,CSVEEQGNDEQYF
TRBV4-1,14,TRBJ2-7,CASSQDTASYEQYF
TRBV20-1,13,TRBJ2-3,CSAGAPGPDTQYF